These T cell receptor beta chains were read from a single sample in a study of cytomegalovirus exposure and HLA in healthy donors. Clones were sequenced by immunoSEQ multiplex PCR, and TCRdb holds only the in-frame ones, with some missing. The sample has fewer than 250,000 clones; 60% to 80% are singletons. The sample comprised PBMCs. These receptors came from a male donor in good health and CMV-seronegative. The CDR3 runs from the conserved cysteine through the conserved F or W. Fields, in order: clone size, V gene, J gene, D gene, CDR3 DNA, CDR3 protein. The D gene is left open where the match is weak. Clone size appears in some rows only: once, few, many, or a class for an expanded clone.

>NA|TRBV7-2|TRBJ2-2|NA
TGTGCCACCACCCCGGAACTAGCATCCACCGGGGAGCTGTTTTTT
CATTPELASTGELFF
>NA|TRBV7-2|TRBJ2-7|TRBD1
TGTGCCAGCACCCCAGGGGGCCTCTACGAGCAGTACTTC
CASTPGGLYEQYF
>NA|TRBV19|TRBJ1-1|NA
TGTGCCAGTAGTGGGGGGGGGTTCGCTGAAGCTTTCTTT
CASSGGGFAEAFF
>NA|TRBV13|TRBJ2-3|NA
TGTGCCAGCAGCGGCCAGGGCCAACTCTGGGATACGCAGTATTTT
CASSGQGQLWDTQYF
>NA|TRBV7-8|TRBJ1-2|TRBD1
TGTGCCAGCAGCCCCTCAGGGGGCAATGGCTACACCTTC
CASSPSGGNGYTF
>NA|TRBV7-9|TRBJ1-1|TRBD1
TGTGCCAGCAGCTTAGAGTTCCCGGGACAGGGGACTGAAGCTTTCTTT
CASSLEFPGQGTEAFF
>NA|TRBV19|TRBJ2-1|TRBD1
TGTGCCAGTAGTTCAGTCCCGGGACAGCTCAATGAGCAGTTCTTC
CASSSVPGQLNEQFF
>NA|TRBV9|TRBJ1-2|NA
TGTGCCAGCACCCCCGTTCCAGGGTATCGGTATGGCTACACCTTC
CASTPVPGYRYGYTF
>NA|TRBV7-6|TRBJ1-1|TRBD1
TGTGCCAGCAGCTTGTTACAGGGGACCTCTCTGAACACTGAAGCTTTCTTT
CASSLLQGTSLNTEAFF
>NA|TRBV7-6|TRBJ2-7|NA
TGTGCCAGCAGCTTACTGATTAGCTCCTACGAGCAGTACTTC
CASSLLISSYEQYF
>NA|TRBV6-5|TRBJ1-2|TRBD1
TGTGCCAGCAGCCCGACAGGGAACGTTTACGGCTACACCTTC
CASSPTGNVYGYTF
>NA|TRBV30|TRBJ1-2|NA
TGTGCCTGGAGTGTACAAGGGGTCGATGGCTACACCTTC
CAWSVQGVDGYTF
>NA|TRBV9|TRBJ1-4|NA
TGTGCCAGCAGCTTTGGGGGCATCAGTGATGAAAAACTGTTTTTT
CASSFGGISDEKLFF
>NA|TRBV4-3|TRBJ2-7|TRBD1
TGCGCCAGCAGCCAAGAAGGGGGACAGGGTCCCTACGAGCAGTACTTC
CASSQEGGQGPYEQYF
>few|TRBV6-1|TRBJ1-1|NA
TGTGCCATCCGAAGGGGGGGCGACGGCACTGAAGCTTTCTTT
CAIRRGGDGTEAFF
>NA|TRBV5-4|TRBJ1-2|NA
TGTGCCAGCACCTCCCCCCCTCGGGTGCGAGGCTACACCTTC
CASTSPPRVRGYTF
>NA|TRBV28|TRBJ2-7|NA
TGTGCCAGCAGTTTACGGGGGTACTACCGGGCCTACGAGCAGTACTTC
CASSLRGYYRAYEQYF
>NA|TRBV6-1|TRBJ1-2|NA
TGTGCCAGCAGTGACGTCGTTTATGGCTACACCTTC
CASSDVVYGYTF